This TCR beta chain came from a study of T cells in Graves' hyperthyroidism and ophthalmopathy. Looking at the study overall: Once the initial diagnosis was made, peripheral blood was obtained before any treatment.

This clonotype appeared a few times. The investigators amplified TCR beta CDR3 regions from RNA transcripts. Carried out on the TCR CDR3, a first-round RT-PCR used the HTBI primer set. TCRdb used MiXCR to reprocess the multiplex PCR reads, holding one entry per CDR3 protein. The sample has hundreds of thousands of distinct CDR3 sequences, roughly 15% seen once. Each ophthalmopathy patient scored at least 3 on the Clinical Activity Score and at least 4 on NOSPECS grade, with duration under 3 months. For the diagnoses, clinical symptoms, serum thyroxine and TRAb, thyroid ultrasound and orbital computed tomography were used. V trimming: 3 bases; J trimming: 3 bases; junction bases outside the gene matches: 10. Germline values: CDR1 LNHDA, CDR2 SQIVND (reference sequence). The CDR3 spans 18 residues.

This chain uses TRBV19 with TRBJ2-1, with TRBD2 identical over 11 bases. Sequenced sample: blood. The sequence was collected from a woman between 45 and 60 years old with Graves' ophthalmopathy. CDR3 region: CASSIGFLAGGRYNEQFF. The CDR3 DNA reads as TGTGCCAGTAGTATTGGGTTTCTAGCGGGAGGCCGCTACAATGAGCAGTTCTTC.